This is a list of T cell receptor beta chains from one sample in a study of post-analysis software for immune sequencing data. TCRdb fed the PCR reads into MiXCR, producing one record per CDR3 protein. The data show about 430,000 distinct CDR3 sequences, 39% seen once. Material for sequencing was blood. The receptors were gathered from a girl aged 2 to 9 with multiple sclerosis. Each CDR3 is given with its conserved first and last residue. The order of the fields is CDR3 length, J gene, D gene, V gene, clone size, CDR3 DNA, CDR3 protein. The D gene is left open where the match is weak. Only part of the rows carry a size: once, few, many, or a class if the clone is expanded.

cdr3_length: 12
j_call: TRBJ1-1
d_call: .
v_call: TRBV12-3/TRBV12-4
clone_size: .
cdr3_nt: TGTGCCAGCAGTCCGGGGACGGCAGAGGCTTTCTTT
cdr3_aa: CASSPGTAEAFF

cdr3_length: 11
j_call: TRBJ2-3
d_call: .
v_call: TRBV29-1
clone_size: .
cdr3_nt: TGCAGCGTTGAAGGGTACGATACGCAGTATTTT
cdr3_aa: CSVEGYDTQYF

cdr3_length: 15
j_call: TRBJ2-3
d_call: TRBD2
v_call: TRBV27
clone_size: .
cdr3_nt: TGTGCCAGCAGTGTCCTAGCGGGATGGGCAGATACGCAGTATTTT
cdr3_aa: CASSVLAGWADTQYF

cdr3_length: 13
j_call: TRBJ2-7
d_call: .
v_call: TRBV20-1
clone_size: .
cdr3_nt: TGCAGTGCTACTCGGGGGCCCCACAATGAGCAGTACTTC
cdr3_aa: CSATRGPHNEQYF

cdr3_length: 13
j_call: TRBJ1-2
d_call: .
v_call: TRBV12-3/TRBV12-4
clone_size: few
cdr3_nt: TGTGCCAGCAGTTTAGAAGGCGGGGGTGGCTACACCTTC
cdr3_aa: CASSLEGGGGYTF

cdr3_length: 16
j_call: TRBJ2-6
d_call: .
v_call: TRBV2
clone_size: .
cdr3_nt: TGTGCCAGCAGTTCTAGCAGGGTCTCTGGGGCCAACGTCCTGACTTTC
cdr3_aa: CASSSSRVSGANVLTF

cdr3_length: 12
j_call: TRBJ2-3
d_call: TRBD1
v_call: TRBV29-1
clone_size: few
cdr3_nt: TGCAGCGGAGGACAGGGGTCCGATACGCAGTATTTT
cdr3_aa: CSGGQGSDTQYF

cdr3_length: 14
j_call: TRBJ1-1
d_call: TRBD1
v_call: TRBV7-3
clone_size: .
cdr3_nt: TGTGCCAGCAGCACAGGGGTCCGGGGCACTGAAGCTTTCTTT
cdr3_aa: CASSTGVRGTEAFF

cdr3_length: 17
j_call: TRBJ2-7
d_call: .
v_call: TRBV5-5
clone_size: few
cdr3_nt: TGTGCCAGCAGCTTATATAGTTCGGGTTCCAGATCCTACGAGCAGTACTTC
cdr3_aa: CASSLYSSGSRSYEQYF

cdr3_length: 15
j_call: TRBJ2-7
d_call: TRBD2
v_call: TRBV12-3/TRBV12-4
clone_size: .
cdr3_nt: TGTGCCAGCAGTTCGCTCAGAAGCGGGAGTAACGGGCAGTACTTC
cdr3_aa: CASSSLRSGSNGQYF

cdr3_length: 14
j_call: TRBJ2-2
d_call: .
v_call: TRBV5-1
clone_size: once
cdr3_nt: TGCGCCAGCAGCCCGGGGACGGACACCGGGGAGCTGTTTTTT
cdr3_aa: CASSPGTDTGELFF

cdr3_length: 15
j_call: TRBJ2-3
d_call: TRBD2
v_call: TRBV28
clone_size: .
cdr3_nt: TGTGCCAGCAGTTTATGGACTAGCGGGGCAGATACGCAGTATTTT
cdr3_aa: CASSLWTSGADTQYF

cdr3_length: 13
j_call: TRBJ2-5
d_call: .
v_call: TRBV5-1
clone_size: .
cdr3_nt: TGCGCCAGCAGCTTGGGAGGGTACGACGAGCGGTACTTC
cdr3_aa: CASSLGGYDERYF

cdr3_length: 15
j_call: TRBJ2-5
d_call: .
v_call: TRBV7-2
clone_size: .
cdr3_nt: TGTGCCAGCAGCTTAGGTGGGCCCCGTCAAGAGACCCAGTACTTC
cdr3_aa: CASSLGGPRQETQYF

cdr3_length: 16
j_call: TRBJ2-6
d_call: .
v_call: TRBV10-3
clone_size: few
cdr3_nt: TGTGCCACCGGAGATGGGGTAACCCCCGGGGCCAACGTCCTGACTTTC
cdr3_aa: CATGDGVTPGANVLTF

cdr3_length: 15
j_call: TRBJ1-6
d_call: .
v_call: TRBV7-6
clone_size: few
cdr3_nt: TGTGCCAGCAGCGTAGTTGGGTCCTATAATTCACCCCTCCACTTT
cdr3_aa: CASSVVGSYNSPLHF

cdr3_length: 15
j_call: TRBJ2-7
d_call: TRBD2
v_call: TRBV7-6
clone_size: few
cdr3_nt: TGTGCCAGCAGTTTAGGAGCGGGAGGGTACTACGAGCAGTACTTC
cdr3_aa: CASSLGAGGYYEQYF

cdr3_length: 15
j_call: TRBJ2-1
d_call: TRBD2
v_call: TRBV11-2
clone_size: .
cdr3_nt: TGTGCCAGCAGCTTAGAACTAGCGGGAGCGGATGAGCAGTTCTTC
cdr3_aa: CASSLELAGADEQFF

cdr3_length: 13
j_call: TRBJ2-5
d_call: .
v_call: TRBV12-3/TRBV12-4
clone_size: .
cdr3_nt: TGTGCCAGCAGTTGGGCAGCGGGAGAGACCCAGTACTTC
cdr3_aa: CASSWAAGETQYF

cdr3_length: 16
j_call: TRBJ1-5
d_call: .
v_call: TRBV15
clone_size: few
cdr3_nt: TGTGCCACCAGCAGAGATCTGGGCAGGGACAATCAGCCCCAGCATTTT
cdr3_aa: CATSRDLGRDNQPQHF

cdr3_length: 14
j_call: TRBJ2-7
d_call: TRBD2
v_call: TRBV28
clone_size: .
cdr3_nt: TGTGCCAGCACGGGCGGGGGGCCCTCCTACGAGCAGTACTTC
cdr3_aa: CASTGGGPSYEQYF

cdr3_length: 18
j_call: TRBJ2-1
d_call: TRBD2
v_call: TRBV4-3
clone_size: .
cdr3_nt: TGCGCCAGCAGCCAAGTCCCCCTTGGCGGGGGGACCTACAATGAGCAGTTCTTC
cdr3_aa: CASSQVPLGGGTYNEQFF

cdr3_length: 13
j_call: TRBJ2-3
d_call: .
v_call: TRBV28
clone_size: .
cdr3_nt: TGTGCCATCGGACTAAGGCCCACAGATACGCAGTATTTT
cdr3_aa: CAIGLRPTDTQYF

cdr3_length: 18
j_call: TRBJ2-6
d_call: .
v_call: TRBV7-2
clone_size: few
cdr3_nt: TGTGCCAGCAGCTTATTAGTATTGCCGAACTCTGGGGCCAACGTCCTGACTTTC
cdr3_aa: CASSLLVLPNSGANVLTF

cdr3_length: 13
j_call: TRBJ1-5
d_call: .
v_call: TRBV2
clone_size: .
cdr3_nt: TGTGCCAGCAAGTCGGAGGAAGATCAGCCCCAGCATTTT
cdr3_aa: CASKSEEDQPQHF

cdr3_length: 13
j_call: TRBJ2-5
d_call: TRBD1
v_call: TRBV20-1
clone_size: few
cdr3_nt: TGCAGTGCCAAACAGGGGTTTAAAGAGACCCAGTACTTC
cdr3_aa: CSAKQGFKETQYF

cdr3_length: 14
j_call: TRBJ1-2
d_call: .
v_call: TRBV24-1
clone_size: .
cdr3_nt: TGTGCCACCAGTGATTTGGCAGACACTCATGGCTACACCTTC
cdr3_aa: CATSDLADTHGYTF

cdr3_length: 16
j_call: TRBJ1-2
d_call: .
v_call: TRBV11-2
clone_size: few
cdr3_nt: TGTGCCAGCAGCTTATTCCAGGGTCCGGCTAACTATGGCTACACCTTC
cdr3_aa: CASSLFQGPANYGYTF

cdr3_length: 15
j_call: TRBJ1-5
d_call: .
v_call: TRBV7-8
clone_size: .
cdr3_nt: TGTGCCAGCAGCTTTAGTTCAAGGGTCAATCAGCCCCAGCATTTT
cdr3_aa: CASSFSSRVNQPQHF

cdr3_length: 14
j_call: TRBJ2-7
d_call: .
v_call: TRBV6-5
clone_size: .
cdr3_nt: TGCGCCAGCAGTTACTCGATCATAGGGGGGGAGCAGTACTTC
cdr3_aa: CASSYSIIGGEQYF

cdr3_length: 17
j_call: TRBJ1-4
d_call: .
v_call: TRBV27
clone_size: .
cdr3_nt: TGTGCCAGCAGTTCCCTGGCTGGGGTCCTAACTAATGAAAAACTGTTTTTT
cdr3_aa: CASSSLAGVLTNEKLFF

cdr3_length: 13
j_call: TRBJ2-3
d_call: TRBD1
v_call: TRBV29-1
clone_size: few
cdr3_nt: TGCAGCGTGGACAGGGGCTCGGCAGATACGCAGTATTTT
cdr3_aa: CSVDRGSADTQYF

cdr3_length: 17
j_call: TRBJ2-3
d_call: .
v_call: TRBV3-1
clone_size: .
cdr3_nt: TGTGCCAGCAGCCAAGATATGGTAAAGGGTGCCACAGATACGCAGTATTTT
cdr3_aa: CASSQDMVKGATDTQYF

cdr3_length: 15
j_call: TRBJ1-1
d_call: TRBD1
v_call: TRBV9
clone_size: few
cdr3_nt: TGTGCCAGCAGTCTAACAGGGGGAAGCAGCACTGAAGCTTTCTTT
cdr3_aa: CASSLTGGSSTEAFF

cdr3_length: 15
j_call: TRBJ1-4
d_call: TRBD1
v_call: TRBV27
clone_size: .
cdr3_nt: TGTGCCAGCAGTCCGAGACAGGGGGCCGTTGAAAAACTGTTTTTT
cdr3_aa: CASSPRQGAVEKLFF

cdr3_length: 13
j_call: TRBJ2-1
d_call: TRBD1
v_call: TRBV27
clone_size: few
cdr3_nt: TGTGCCAGCAGTCACACAGGGGGTGATGAGCAGTTCTTC
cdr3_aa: CASSHTGGDEQFF

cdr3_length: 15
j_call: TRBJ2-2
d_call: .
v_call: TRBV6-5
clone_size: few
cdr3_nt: TGTGCCAGCAGTTACCAGGGGAGGTACACCGGGGAGCTGTTTTTT
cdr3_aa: CASSYQGRYTGELFF

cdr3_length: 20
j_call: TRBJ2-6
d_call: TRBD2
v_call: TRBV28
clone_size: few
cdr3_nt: TGTGCCAGCAGTTTTCTTCGAGTAGCGGGGGGGATCTCTGGGGCCAACGTCCTGACTTTC
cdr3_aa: CASSFLRVAGGISGANVLTF

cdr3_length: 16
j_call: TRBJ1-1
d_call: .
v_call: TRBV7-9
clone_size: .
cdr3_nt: TGTGCCAGCAGCTTAACCGACAGGTTAGGGAACACTGAAGCTTTCTTT
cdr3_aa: CASSLTDRLGNTEAFF